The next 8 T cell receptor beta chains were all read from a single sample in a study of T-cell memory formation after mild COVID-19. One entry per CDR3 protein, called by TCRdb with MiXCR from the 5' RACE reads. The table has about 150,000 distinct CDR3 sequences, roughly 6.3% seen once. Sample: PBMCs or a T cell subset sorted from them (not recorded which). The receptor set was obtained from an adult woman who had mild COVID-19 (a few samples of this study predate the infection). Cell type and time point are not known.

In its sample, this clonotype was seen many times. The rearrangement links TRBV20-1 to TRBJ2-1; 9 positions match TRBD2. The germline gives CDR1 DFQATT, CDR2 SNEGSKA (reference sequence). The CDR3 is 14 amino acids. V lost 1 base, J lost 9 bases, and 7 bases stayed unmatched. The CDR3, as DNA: TGCAGTGCTAGAGGGCTAGCGGGAATTATTGAGCAGTTCTTC. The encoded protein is CSARGLAGIIEQFF.

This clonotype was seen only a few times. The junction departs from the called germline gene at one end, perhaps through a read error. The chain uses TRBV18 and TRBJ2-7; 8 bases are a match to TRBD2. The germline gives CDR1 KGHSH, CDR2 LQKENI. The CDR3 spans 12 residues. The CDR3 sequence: CSGGEDSYEQYF. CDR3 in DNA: TGCTCGGGGGGGGAAGACTCCTACGAGCAGTACTTC. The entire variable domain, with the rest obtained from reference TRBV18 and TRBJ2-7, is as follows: NAGVMQNPRHLVRRRGQEARLRCSPMKGHSHVYWYRQLPEEGLKFMVYLQKENIIDESGMPKERFSAEFPKEGPSILRIQQVVRGDSAAYFCSGGEDSYEQYFGPGTRLTVT.

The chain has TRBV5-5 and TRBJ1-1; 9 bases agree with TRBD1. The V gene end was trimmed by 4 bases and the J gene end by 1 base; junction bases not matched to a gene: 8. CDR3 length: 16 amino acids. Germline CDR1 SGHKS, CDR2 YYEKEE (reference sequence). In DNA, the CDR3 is TGTGCCAGCAGCACCCCGGGACAGGGATCGAACACTGAAGCTTTCTTT. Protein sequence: CASSTPGQGSNTEAFF.

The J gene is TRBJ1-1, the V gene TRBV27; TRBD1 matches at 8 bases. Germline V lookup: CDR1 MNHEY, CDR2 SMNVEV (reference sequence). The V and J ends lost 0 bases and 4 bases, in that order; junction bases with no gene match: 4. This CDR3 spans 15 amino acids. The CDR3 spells CASSLSSRGLTEAFF. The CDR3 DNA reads TGTGCCAGCAGTTTATCGTCCAGGGGGCTCACTGAAGCTTTCTTT.

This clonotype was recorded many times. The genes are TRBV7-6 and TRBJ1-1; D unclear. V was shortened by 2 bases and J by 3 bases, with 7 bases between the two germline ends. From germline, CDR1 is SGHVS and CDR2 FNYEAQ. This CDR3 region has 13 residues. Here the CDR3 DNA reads TGTGCCAGCAGCTTAAGGATCGACACTGAAGCTTTCTTT. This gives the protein CASSLRIDTEAFF. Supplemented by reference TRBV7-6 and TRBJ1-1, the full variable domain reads GAGVSQSPRYKVTKRGQDVALRCDPISGHVSLYWYRQALGQGPEFLTYFNYEAQQDKSGLPNDRFSAERPEGSISTLTIQRTEQRDSAMYRCASSLRIDTEAFFGQGTRLTVV.

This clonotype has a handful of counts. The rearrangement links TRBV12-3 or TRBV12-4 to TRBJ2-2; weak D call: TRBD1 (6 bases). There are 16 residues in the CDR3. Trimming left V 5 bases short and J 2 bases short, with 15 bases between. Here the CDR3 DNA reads TGTGCCAGCAGTCCAACCGGGACACTAAACACCGGGGAGCTGTTTTTT. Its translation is CASSPTGTLNTGELFF.

In nucleotides, the CDR3 is TGCGCCAGCAGGGACATGAACACTGAAGCTTTCTTT. This gives the protein CASRDMNTEAFF. This chain links TRBV4-1 with TRBJ1-1, with a tentative D call TRBD1 (5 bases). The length of the CDR3 is 12 residues. The germline CDR1 and CDR2 sequences are MGHRA and YSYEKL. V was pared by 6 bases and J by 0 bases, with 5 bases between.

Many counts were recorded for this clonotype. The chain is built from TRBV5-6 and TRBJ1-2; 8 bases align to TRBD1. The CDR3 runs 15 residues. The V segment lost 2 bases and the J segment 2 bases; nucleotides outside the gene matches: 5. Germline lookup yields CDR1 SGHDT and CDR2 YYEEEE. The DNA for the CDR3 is TGTGCCAGCAGCTTACTGGACAGGGTCAACTATGGCTACACCTTC. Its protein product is CASSLLDRVNYGYTF.